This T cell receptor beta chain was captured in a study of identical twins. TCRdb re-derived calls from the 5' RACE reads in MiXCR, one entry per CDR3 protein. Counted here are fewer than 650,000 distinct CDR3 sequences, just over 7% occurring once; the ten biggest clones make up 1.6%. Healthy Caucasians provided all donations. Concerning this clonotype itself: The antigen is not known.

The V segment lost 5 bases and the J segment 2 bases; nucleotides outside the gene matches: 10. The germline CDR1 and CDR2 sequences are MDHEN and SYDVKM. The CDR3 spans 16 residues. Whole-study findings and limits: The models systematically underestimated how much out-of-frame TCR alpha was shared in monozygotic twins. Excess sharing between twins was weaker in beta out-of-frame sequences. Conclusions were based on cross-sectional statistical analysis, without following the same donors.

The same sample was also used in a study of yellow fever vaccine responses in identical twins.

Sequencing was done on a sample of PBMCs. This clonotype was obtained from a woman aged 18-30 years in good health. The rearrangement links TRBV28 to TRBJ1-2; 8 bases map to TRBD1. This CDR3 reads CASSRAGQANNYGYTF. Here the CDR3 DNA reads TGTGCCAGCAGTAGAGCGGGACAGGCTAACAACTATGGCTACACCTTC.